This T cell receptor beta chain was found in a study of cytomegalovirus exposure and HLA in healthy donors (dated by TCRdb to about 2017). Turning to the overall study: An earlier analysis of about 560 of the donors reported 276 Gb of sequence data and around 110 million unique TCR beta sequences obtained from some 170 million T cells. The genetic ancestry cluster associated with self-reported Caucasian donors included about 81% of the approximately 410 genotyped donors. Rather than using new phenotypic data, the later analysis identified candidate immune exposures from TCR beta sequences and from how often those sequences occurred across donors. Donor age, sex, ethnicity and CMV serostatus were compiled alongside the repertoire data. In a later analysis, previously published TCR beta repertoires from hundreds of donors were re-analyzed and high-resolution HLA genotyping was added so that TCR occurrence patterns could be studied. High-throughput TCR immunosequencing, statistical association of individual TCRs with disease status, and machine learning were combined to predict cytomegalovirus infection status. The aim of the study was to test whether cataloging public T cell receptors could identify signatures of past pathogen exposure. All discovery cohort repertoires had been generated using a single sequencing platform. Using immunosequencing, the study profiled T cell repertoires from about 610 subjects and related those repertoires to cytomegalovirus serostatus. Among almost 400 genotyped donors of the cohort, an average of approximately 240,000 unique TCR beta nucleotide sequences were sequenced per donor, roughly 20% of them non-productive. Several DR-DQ haplotypes were handled as single units for association and clustering, since linkage in the cohort was strong. In an earlier analysis of 587 of the donors, high-throughput TCR beta sequencing was used to judge whether each TCR beta V gene segment behaved as functional or pseudogenic. Roughly 310 gigabases of sequencing data and approximately 85 million unique TCR sequences were included in an early release covering 550 to 650 HLA-typed donors. Typing coverage varied by locus: roughly 620-640 donors for A, B, C, DRB1 and DQB1; about 520 for DQA1; some 610 for DPA1; 400 to 480 for DPB1. In a later genetic analysis, genome-wide SNP genotypes for about 55% of the roughly 700 donors were used, and that subset was treated as a discovery cohort. In addition to the first cohort of roughly 670 subjects, a separate validation cohort of under 150 different subjects was used. Class I and class II HLA loci were covered by the typing at four-digit resolution.

Paper-wide results and their limitations: A later analysis reported that several top co-occurrence clusters appeared linked to parvovirus B19, influenza, CMV and Epstein-Barr virus. Because HLA typing was missing for some donors at each locus, association tests included only the typed subset. Most CMV-associated TCR beta chains appeared to be HLA-restricted in a later analysis, and the HLA associations seemed to be driven largely by CMV exposure. A total of about 150 TCR beta chains were listed by the study as associated with cytomegalovirus. In a later analysis, HLA-associated TCR beta chains showed more clonal expansion and lower generation probabilities than non-associated chains that were equally common. The authors suggested that the approach could potentially be generalized to other disease states and immunological phenotypes. A further reported finding was that TCR beta sequences accurately predicted the HLA-A and HLA-B alleles for most subjects in the first cohort. The presence/absence analyses assumed that sequencing depth was roughly uniform across donors, and that assumption may not be true. V-gene and J-gene trimming of TCR beta chains was associated with a missense DCLRE1C variant in a later genetic analysis, and the association was replicated in an independent cohort. In an earlier analysis of a few hundred of the donors, most TCR beta V segments were observed in productive rearrangements about 87% or about 30% of the time, broadly matching IMGT annotations. In vitro tests confirmed that a few of the cytomegalovirus-associated TCR beta chains recognize cytomegalovirus antigens. Immune exposure information for the cohort was limited to CMV serostatus. A later genetic analysis reported fewer N-insertions in productive TCRs among donors in an Asian-associated ancestry cluster than the roughly 720-donor mean. Because counts were too low, approximately 18 rarely observed V segments, including chromosome 9 orphons, were excluded from the earlier analysis of some 590 of the donors. Cytomegalovirus status was reported to be diagnosed by the classifier with high specificity and sensitivity in both the original and validation cohorts. Correlated functional status among segregating V segments might reflect linkage disequilibrium, but an unknown experimental factor could not be ruled out. When HLA alleles, especially DR and DQ, strongly co-occurred, attributing TCR associations to individual alleles was difficult. A cluster of highly shared sequence variants was judged likely to be a technical artifact of the sequencing pipeline. Across donors, most TCR sequences were observed very rarely, whereas some public TCRs were present in many individuals. A later analysis associated approximately 17,000 TCR beta sequences with specific HLA alleles at a false discovery rate of 0.05. In a later analysis, the rate of TCR association differed among HLA loci, with DRB1 alleles having the most associated TCRs and HLA-C alleles having the fewest. Some IMGT-functional V segments, including TRBV6-2 and TRBV6-3, could not be distinguished by the 87-base-pair reads and were therefore excluded. In this cohort, only TCR beta chains were sequenced, and detectable features were limited by the absence of alpha or paired-chain data.

The CDR3 spans 16 residues, from the cysteine through the phenylalanine. Solely the CDR3 DNA is kept, with 48 bases framed from the first base. The junction carries 15 bases between V and J, which are trimmed by 3 bases and 0 bases respectively. The library was built by means of the immunoSEQ multiplex PCR assay. A mixture of 60 forward primers for TCR Vbeta segments and 13 reverse primers for TCR Jbeta segments was used in the multiplex PCR. The CDR3 region of rearranged TCR beta genes was amplified from genomic DNA with a multiplex PCR assay. The Illumina HiSeq System was used to sequence the amplified TCR beta libraries as 87-base-pair reads. In the paper's pipeline: A later analysis tallied 75 million to 95 million unique TCR beta chains across the 640 or so repertoires, and roughly 11 million of those chains were shared by two or more donors. A nearest-neighbor algorithm error-corrected the raw reads and collapsed the reads into unique sequences, merging closely related sequences to remove PCR and sequencing errors. Alignment of CDR3 sequences to IMGT reference sequences was used to assign V, D and J gene segments. Each retained sequence needed at least a six-nucleotide match to both a V gene segment and a J gene segment. A rearrangement was called productive if the CDR3 had no stop codons and remained in frame with V and J, and every other rearrangement was called non-productive. CDR3 was defined by IMGT convention, running from the second conserved V-encoded cysteine to the conserved J-encoded phenylalanine. The earlier analysis of some 540 of the donors excluded any sequence lacking an unambiguous match to a single V gene segment. An earlier analysis of 587 of the donors classified V segments as functional when productive rearrangements were above 56.7% and as segregating when the standard deviation between donors was above 5%. A statistical classification framework was built for diagnosing cytomegalovirus status from the catalog of TCR beta chain sequences. A later analysis assigned V and J genes by comparing TCR nucleotide sequences with IMGT/GENE-DB human TR gene sequences. The TCRdist pipeline was used in a later analysis to assign CDR3 sequences and most-parsimonious VDJ recombination scenarios. In a later analysis, each TCR beta chain was defined by its CDR3 amino acid sequence together with its V-gene family, and reads lacking a unique V-gene family were excluded. In a later analysis, approximately 640 highly shared, low-generation-probability nucleotide sequences were removed to address suspected cross-contamination and a sequencing artifact. In a later analysis, a clonal expansion index was calculated for each public chain from normalized within-repertoire ranks of inferred template counts. In a later analysis, generation probabilities were computed using a VDJ recombination model fitted to out-of-frame rearrangements, and the results were checked against IGoR. In a later analysis, TCR-TCR, TCR-HLA and TCR-CMV co-occurrence was scored with hypergeometric tests, and a repertoire-size bias correction was applied to TCR pairs. A later analysis estimated false discovery rates by permuting HLA or CMV assignments 20 times. In a later analysis, co-occurring TCRs were grouped with DBSCAN, and TCRdist sequence similarity was added when clustering was performed within HLA-allele-positive subsets. Repertoires with fewer than 30,000 or more than 120,000 public chains were left out of co-occurrence clustering, as were about five repertoires with anomalous nucleotide sharing. Not all clones reach the TCRdb copy of this immuneACCESS table, which keeps in-frame sequences only. Checked studies attribute under half of the gap to unresolved V genes and leave the rest unexplained. The V and J calls and the clone size are those of that table, but D and trimming were determined from the DNA. The sample table lists approximately 170,000 clones, roughly 84% of them with a count of one. The top ten constitute approximately 2.5% of the sample.

The cohort consisted of hundreds of healthy bone marrow donors. At the time of sampling, all cohort members were nominally healthy, though unrecorded immune exposures were likely present. The donor was CMV seropositive and belonged to the group of 250 to 300 seropositive cohort members. Each donor provided a peripheral blood sample, and peripheral blood mononuclear cells were used for TCR beta sequencing. Genomic DNA was extracted from the blood cell samples with the Qiagen DNeasy Blood Extraction Kit. Concerning this clone itself: It has no known antigen specificity. No much larger clonotype is one base removed from it; base qualities were not supplied.

Input material: PBMCs. Recombination linked TRBV5-3 to TRBJ1-2; TRBD1 is perhaps the D gene, given 6 matching bases. TRBV5-3 has ORF status, its function being uncertain. The source of this sequence is a man aged 25 to 45 in good health and CMV-seropositive. The sequence in DNA is TGTGCCAGAAGCTCCTCCGGGAGGGGGGCTAACTATGGCTACACCTTC. The encoded protein is CARSSSGRGANYGYTF.